This T cell receptor (beta chain) was observed in a study of cytomegalovirus exposure and HLA in healthy donors. Study in general: The study's early data release held about 80 million unique TCRs from HLA-typed donors. Points from the study as a whole: An assumption of roughly uniform sequencing depth across donors underlay the presence/absence analyses.

The PCR was carried out with 60 Vbeta primers and 13 Jbeta primers. The protocol was immunoSEQ multiplex PCR, while the TCRdb copy is restricted to in-frame clones and leaves out a portion. Of 130,000 to 150,000 clones detected, about 80% appear once; the ten largest clones hold about 5%. Comment on this clone: Antigen specificity is unknown.

The CDR3 has 15 amino acids. V was pared by 4 bases and J by 7 bases, with 16 bases between. Per germline, CDR1 SGHTA and CDR2 FQGNSA. The V and J genes are TRBV7-2 and TRBJ1-4; D may be TRBD1 (5 bases). The clonotype was recovered from a male donor in good health and CMV-seronegative. Sequencing used PBMCs. The chain's CDR3 is CASSSRTQRAEKLFF. The CDR3 region has the DNA TGTGCCAGCAGCTCCCGGACACAAAGGGCTGAAAAACTGTTTTTT.